This T cell receptor beta chain was sequenced in a study of blood T cell repertoires in COVID-19. This table comes from immunoSEQ multiplex PCR, and its TCRdb copy is limited to in-frame clones, with some not included. The sample holds just over 150,000 clones; roughly four fifths are singletons and the top ten take approximately 21%. CDR3 length equals 12 residues. V was pared by 6 bases and J by 0 bases, with 4 bases between. Germline V gene sequence: CDR1 MNHEY, CDR2 SVGAGI. This clonotype was sampled from a woman of 80 years or more with acute or convalescent COVID-19. The V gene is TRBV6-5, the J gene TRBJ2-3; D call uncertain. Specimen: peripheral blood. The CDR3 spells CASRTSTDTQYF. CDR3 DNA: TGTGCCAGCAGGACAAGCACAGATACGCAGTATTTT.